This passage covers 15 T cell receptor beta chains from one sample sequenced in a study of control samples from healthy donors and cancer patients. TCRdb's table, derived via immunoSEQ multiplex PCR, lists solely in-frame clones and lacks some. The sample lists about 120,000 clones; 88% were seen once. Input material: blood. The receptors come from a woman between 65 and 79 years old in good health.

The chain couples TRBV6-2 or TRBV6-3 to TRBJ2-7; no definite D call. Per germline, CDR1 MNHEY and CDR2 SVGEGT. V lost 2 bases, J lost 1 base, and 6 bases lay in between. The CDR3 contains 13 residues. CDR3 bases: TGTGCCAGCAGTTACGGCACGTCCTACGAGCAGTACTTC. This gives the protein CASSYGTSYEQYF.

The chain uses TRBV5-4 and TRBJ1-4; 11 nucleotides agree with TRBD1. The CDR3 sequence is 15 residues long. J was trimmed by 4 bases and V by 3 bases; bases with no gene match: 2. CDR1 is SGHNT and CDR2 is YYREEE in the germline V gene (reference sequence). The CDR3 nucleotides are TGTGCCAGCAGCTCCGGGACAGGGGGTAATGAAAAACTGTTTTTT. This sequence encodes CASSSGTGGNEKLFF. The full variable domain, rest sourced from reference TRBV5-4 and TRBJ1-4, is ETGVTQSPTHLIKTRGQQVTLRCSSQSGHNTVSWYQQALGQGPQFIFQYYREEENGRGNFPPRFSGLQFPNYSSELNVNALELDDSALYLCASSSGTGGNEKLFFGSGTQLSVL.

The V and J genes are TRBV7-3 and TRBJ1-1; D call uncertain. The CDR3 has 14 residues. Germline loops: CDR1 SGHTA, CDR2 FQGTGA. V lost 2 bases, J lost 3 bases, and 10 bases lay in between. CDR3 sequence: CASSLLPEYTEAFF. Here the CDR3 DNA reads TGTGCCAGCAGCTTATTGCCCGAGTACACTGAAGCTTTCTTT.

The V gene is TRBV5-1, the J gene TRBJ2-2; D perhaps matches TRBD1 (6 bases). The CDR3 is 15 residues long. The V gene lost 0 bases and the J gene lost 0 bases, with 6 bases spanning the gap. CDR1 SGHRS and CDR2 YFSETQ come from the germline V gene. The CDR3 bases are TGCGCCAGCAGCTTGGGGGACACGAACACCGGGGAGCTGTTTTTT. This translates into CASSLGDTNTGELFF.

The CDR3 here is CASRDTNTEAFF. The CDR3 DNA is TGTGCCAGCAGGGACACGAACACTGAAGCTTTCTTT. The chain carries TRBV6-5 and TRBJ1-1; TRBD1 might be the D (5 bases). This CDR3 is built from 12 residues. V was clipped by 6 bases and J by 1 base, with 6 bases between them. Germline V gene lookup returns CDR1 MNHEY and CDR2 SVGAGI.

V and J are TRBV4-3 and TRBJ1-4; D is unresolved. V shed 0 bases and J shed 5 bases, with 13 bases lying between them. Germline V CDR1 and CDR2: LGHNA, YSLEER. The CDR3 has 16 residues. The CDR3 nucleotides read TGCGCCAGCAGCCAAGATCCAACGGGGATAAATGAAAAACTGTTTTTT. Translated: CASSQDPTGINEKLFF.

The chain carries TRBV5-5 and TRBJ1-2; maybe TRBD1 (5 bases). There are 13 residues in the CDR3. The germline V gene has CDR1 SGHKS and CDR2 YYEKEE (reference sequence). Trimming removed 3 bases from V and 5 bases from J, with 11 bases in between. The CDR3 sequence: CASSYRDPYGYTF. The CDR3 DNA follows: TGTGCCAGCAGCTACCGGGACCCTTATGGCTACACCTTC.

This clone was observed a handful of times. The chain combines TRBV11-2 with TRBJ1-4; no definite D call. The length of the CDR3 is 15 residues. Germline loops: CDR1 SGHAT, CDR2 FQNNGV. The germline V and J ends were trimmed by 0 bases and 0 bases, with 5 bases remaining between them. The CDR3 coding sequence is TGTGCCAGCAGCTTAGAGGGAGCAACTAATGAAAAACTGTTTTTT. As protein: CASSLEGATNEKLFF. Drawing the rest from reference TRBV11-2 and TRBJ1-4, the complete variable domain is EAGVAQSPRYKIIEKRQSVAFWCNPISGHATLYWYQQILGQGPKLLIQFQNNGVVDDSQLPKDRFSAERLKGVDSTLKIQPAKLEDSAVYLCASSLEGATNEKLFFGSGTQLSVL.

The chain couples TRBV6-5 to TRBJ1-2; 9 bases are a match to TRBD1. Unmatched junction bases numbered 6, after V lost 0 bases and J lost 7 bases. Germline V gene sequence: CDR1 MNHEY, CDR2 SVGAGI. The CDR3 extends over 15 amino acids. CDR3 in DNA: TGTGCCAGCAGTTACTCGGGACAGGGTCTGGGTGGCTACACCTTC. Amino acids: CASSYSGQGLGGYTF.

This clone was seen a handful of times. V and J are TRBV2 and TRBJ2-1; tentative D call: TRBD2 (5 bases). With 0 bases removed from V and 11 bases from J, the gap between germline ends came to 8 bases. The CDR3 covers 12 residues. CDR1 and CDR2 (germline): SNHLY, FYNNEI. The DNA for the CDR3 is TGTGCCAGCAGTGAAGCGCTAGCCAAGCAGTTCTTC. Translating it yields CASSEALAKQFF. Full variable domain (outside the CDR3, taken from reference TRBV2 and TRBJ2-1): EPEVTQTPSHQVTQMGQEVILRCVPISNHLYFYWYRQILGQKVEFLVSFYNNEISEKSEIFDDQFSVERPDGSNFTLKIRSTKLEDSAMYFCASSEALAKQFFGPGTRLTVL.

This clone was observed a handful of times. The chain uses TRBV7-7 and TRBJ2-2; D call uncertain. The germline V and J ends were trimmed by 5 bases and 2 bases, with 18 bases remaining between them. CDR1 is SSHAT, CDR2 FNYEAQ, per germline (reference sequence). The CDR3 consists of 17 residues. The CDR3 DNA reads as TGTGCCAGCAGCCCCGGACGCCTTGTAAGAAACACCGGGGAGCTGTTTTTT. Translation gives CASSPGRLVRNTGELFF.

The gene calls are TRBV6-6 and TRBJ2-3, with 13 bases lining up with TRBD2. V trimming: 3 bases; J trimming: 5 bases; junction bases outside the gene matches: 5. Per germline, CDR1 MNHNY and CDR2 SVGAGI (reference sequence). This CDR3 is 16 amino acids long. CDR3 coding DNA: TGTGCCAGCAGTTATGGGACTAGCGGGGCCTTAGATACGCAGTATTTT. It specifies CASSYGTSGALDTQYF.

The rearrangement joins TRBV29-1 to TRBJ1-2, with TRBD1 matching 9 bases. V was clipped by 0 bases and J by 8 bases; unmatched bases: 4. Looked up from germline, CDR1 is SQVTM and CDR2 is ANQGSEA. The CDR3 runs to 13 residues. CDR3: CSVEDLTGGGYTF. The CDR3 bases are TGCAGCGTTGAAGATCTGACAGGGGGGGGCTACACCTTC.

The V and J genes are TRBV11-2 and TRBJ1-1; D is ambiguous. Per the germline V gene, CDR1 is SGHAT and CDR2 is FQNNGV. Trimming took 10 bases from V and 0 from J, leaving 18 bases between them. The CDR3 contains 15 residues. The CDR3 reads CATHPIRLMNTEAFF. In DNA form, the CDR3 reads TGTGCCACCCACCCGATCCGGTTAATGAACACTGAAGCTTTCTTT.

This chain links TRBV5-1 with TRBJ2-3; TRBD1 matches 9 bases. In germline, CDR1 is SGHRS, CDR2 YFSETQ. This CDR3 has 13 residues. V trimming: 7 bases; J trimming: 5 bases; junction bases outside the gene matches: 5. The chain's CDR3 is CASSQGAIDTQYF. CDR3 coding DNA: TGCGCCAGCTCACAGGGGGCCATAGATACGCAGTATTTT.